The 31 T cell receptor beta chains listed next were all sequenced from one sample in a study of T-cell memory formation after mild COVID-19. A single record per CDR3 protein comes from TCRdb applying MiXCR to the 5' RACE reads. The repertoire includes about 340,000 distinct CDR3 sequences, 20% of them detected once, and roughly 21% sits in the top ten. The sequencing input was PBMCs or a T cell subset sorted from them (not recorded which). The receptors shown here come from a man younger than 35 who had mild COVID-19 (a few samples of this study predate the infection). Cell type and time point are not known.

The V gene is TRBV7-3, the J gene TRBJ2-1; either TRBD1 or TRBD2 may fit D (6 bases each). CDR1 and CDR2 (germline): SGHTA, FQGTGA. The V gene lost 3 bases and the J gene lost 9 bases, with 15 bases spanning the gap. This CDR3 contains 14 residues. CDR3 DNA sequence: TGTGCCAGCAGCTTCGGGGGCCCGTCGGGTGAGCAGTTCTTC. This sequence encodes CASSFGGPSGEQFF.

This clonotype was observed a handful of times. The chain combines TRBV20-1 with TRBJ1-2; D not certain. Per the germline V gene, CDR1 is DFQATT and CDR2 is SNEGSKA (reference sequence). The CDR3 covers 12 residues. The V gene lost 1 base and the J gene lost 3 bases, with 6 bases spanning the gap. As DNA, the CDR3 is TGCAGTGCTAGAGTAGGAGACTATGGCTACACCTTC. As protein: CSARVGDYGYTF.

CDR3 coding DNA: TGTGCCAGCAGCTTAGGGGCGGAAGGCTACACCTTC. It encodes CASSLGAEGYTF. V usage is TRBV11-2 and J usage is TRBJ1-2, with D uncertain. Germline assignment: CDR1 SGHAT and CDR2 FQNNGV. The CDR3 covers 12 residues. Trimming removed 1 base from V and 8 bases from J, with 8 bases in between.

The chain is built from TRBV7-2 and TRBJ2-2; D remains ambiguous. The CDR3 has 16 amino acids. Deletions cut 5 bases from V and 6 bases from J, with 19 bases between. Germline values: CDR1 SGHTA, CDR2 FQGNSA. CDR3 amino acids: CASSPRHIGGAGELFF. In nucleotides, the CDR3 is TGTGCCAGCAGCCCCCGACACATAGGTGGAGCCGGGGAGCTGTTTTTT.

This clonotype was counted only a few times. The V gene is TRBV7-2, the J gene TRBJ2-3, with D unresolved. Germline CDR1 reads SGHTA; CDR2 reads FQGNSA. The V end was cut by 3 bases, the J end by 0 bases, with 7 bases between. The CDR3 has 14 amino acids. CDR3 protein: CASSFYGSTDTQYF. Written as DNA, the CDR3 is TGTGCCAGCAGCTTCTACGGCAGCACAGATACGCAGTATTTT.

This chain connects TRBV7-3 to TRBJ1-6, with D unclear. Germline V lookup: CDR1 SGHTA, CDR2 FQGTGA. This CDR3 is built from 13 residues. V lost 3 bases and J lost 14, with 14 bases in between. Here the CDR3 reads CASSLEVPSTLHF. CDR3 DNA: TGTGCCAGCAGCTTGGAAGTCCCCTCGACCCTCCACTTT. Supplemented by reference TRBV7-3 and TRBJ1-6, the full variable domain reads GAGVSQTPSNKVTEKGKYVELRCDPISGHTALYWYRQSLGQGPEFLIYFQGTGAADDSGLPNDRFFAVRPEGSVSTLKIQRTERGDSAVYLCASSLEVPSTLHFGNGTRLTVT.

Many counts were recorded for this clonotype. V usage is TRBV29-1 and J usage is TRBJ2-1, with 7 bases lining up with TRBD1. This CDR3 spans 14 amino acids. V lost 6 bases to trimming and J lost 7 bases; unmatched junction nucleotides: 12. CDR1 is SQVTM, CDR2 ANQGSEA, per germline. CDR3 in DNA: TGCAGCGTACTACAGGGGATCCTAGGGAATGAGCAGTTCTTC. Its translation: CSVLQGILGNEQFF.

This clonotype was seen more than once but under ten times. The V and J genes are TRBV6-6 and TRBJ2-5, with 7 bases aligning to TRBD1. V lost 2 bases to trimming and J lost 1 base; unmatched junction nucleotides: 1. The CDR3 is made up of 14 amino acids. Per germline, CDR1 MNHNY and CDR2 SVGAGI (reference sequence). The CDR3 bases are TGTGCCAGCAGTTACGGGACAGTCCAAGAGACCCAGTACTTC. Translated, it gives CASSYGTVQETQYF.

The chain links TRBV6-6 to TRBJ1-5; no clear D. Trimming took off 5 bases at V and 1 base at J, with 12 bases between the two ends. Germline CDR1 MNHNY, CDR2 SVGAGI (reference sequence). This CDR3 comprises 15 residues. The CDR3 region has the DNA TGTGCCAGCAGTCCAGACTTAGGGAGCAATCAGCCCCAGCATTTT. Translation gives CASSPDLGSNQPQHF.

Remarks on this clonotype: One junction end does not reproduce the germline sequence, and a read error may be involved. V and J are TRBV5-1 and TRBJ2-1; D may be TRBD1 (6 bases). Germline V gives CDR1 SGHRS, CDR2 YFSETQ. CDR3 size: 15 residues. The CDR3 region is CDSSLTGSSYNEQFF. CDR3 bases: TGCGACAGCAGCCTAACAGGGAGCTCCTACAATGAGCAGTTCTTC.

The sample holds a few counts of this clonotype. The J gene is TRBJ1-2, the V gene TRBV20-1; weak D call: TRBD1 (5 bases). V was trimmed by 6 bases and J by 7 bases, leaving 18 bases between them. There are 13 residues in the CDR3. From germline, CDR1 is DFQATT and CDR2 SNEGSKA (reference sequence). CDR3 bases: TGCAGTGCCCGGAGGGGTGGAAGCGGTGGCTACACCTTC. The encoded protein is CSARRGGSGGYTF.

The chain has TRBV28 and TRBJ2-7; D perhaps matches TRBD2 (6 bases). Per germline, CDR1 MDHEN and CDR2 SYDVKM. The V end lost 6 bases, the J end lost 3 bases, and 12 bases lay between the germline ends. This CDR3 is built from 13 residues. CDR3 DNA sequence: TGTGCCAGCAGGTCTTCCGGGGGCTACGAGCAGTACGTC. Amino acids: CASRSSGGYEQYV.

This clonotype has only a few counts. V is TRBV6-2 or TRBV6-3 and J is TRBJ2-7; D gene unclear. The germline V and J ends were trimmed by 2 bases and 1 base, with 9 bases remaining between them. Germline assignment: CDR1 MNHEY and CDR2 SVGEGT. CDR3 length: 14 amino acids. The CDR3 coding sequence is TGTGCCAGCAGTTACGGTTTTGAATCCTACGAGCAGTACTTC. Protein product: CASSYGFESYEQYF.

This clonotype was detected many times. This chain connects TRBV5-1 to TRBJ1-1, with D perhaps matching TRBD1 (6 bases). This CDR3 has 14 amino acids. V was trimmed by 0 bases and J by 4 bases, leaving 10 bases between them. CDR1 is SGHRS, CDR2 YFSETQ, per germline. Here the CDR3 reads CASSLDRASTEAFF. The CDR3, as DNA: TGCGCCAGCAGCTTGGACAGGGCGAGCACTGAAGCTTTCTTT. Variable domain in full (rest from reference TRBV5-1 and TRBJ1-1): KAGVTQTPRYLIKTRGQQVTLSCSPISGHRSVSWYQQTPGQGLQFLFEYFSETQRNKGNFPGRFSGRQFSNSRSEMNVSTLELGDSALYLCASSLDRASTEAFFGQGTRLTVV.

Comment on this clonotype: The junction differs from germline at one of its ends, possibly a read error. The V gene is TRBV5-6, the J gene TRBJ2-5; D is unclear. The CDR3 extends over 13 amino acids. Germline loops: CDR1 SGHDT, CDR2 YYEEEE. The CDR3 loop is CASSLVGQQTQYF. The CDR3 DNA reads as TGTGCCAGCAGCTTGGTCGGCCAACAGACCCAGTACTTC.

The count of this clonotype is one. This chain uses TRBV7-8 with TRBJ1-4, with D possibly being TRBD1 (5 bases). Germline V lookup: CDR1 SGHVS, CDR2 FQNEAQ. Trimming took off 4 bases at V and 7 bases at J, with 10 bases between the two ends. The CDR3 extends over 13 amino acids. The CDR3 DNA follows: TGTGCCAGCAGCTGGAGGGACGCTGAAAAACTGTTTTTT. Residues: CASSWRDAEKLFF.

The chain couples TRBV7-8 to TRBJ1-2; no reliable D call. Trimming pared 4 bases from V and 5 bases from J, leaving 8 bases between. The CDR3 covers 12 residues. Germline V lookup: CDR1 SGHVS, CDR2 FQNEAQ. The CDR3 nucleotides read TGTGCCAGCAGCTCAGCCGGTTATGGCTACACCTTC. Encoded protein: CASSSAGYGYTF.

The chain couples TRBV10-1 to TRBJ2-1; a weak D match, TRBD2 (6 bases). This CDR3 spans 15 amino acids. From germline, CDR1 is WNHNN and CDR2 SYGVQD (reference sequence). Trimming left V 5 bases short and J 5 bases short, with 16 bases between. CDR3 bases: TGCGCCAGCAGTAGGGACTTCGAATCCCACAATGAGCAGTTCTTC. It yields the protein CASSRDFESHNEQFF.

This sequence joins TRBV2 and TRBJ1-5; D call uncertain. From germline, CDR1 is SNHLY and CDR2 FYNNEI. CDR3 size: 13 residues. V was cut by 10 bases and J by 1 base, with 11 bases left in between. The CDR3 loop reads CATQRGSNQPQHF. In nucleotides, the CDR3 is TGTGCCACCCAAAGAGGGAGCAATCAGCCCCAGCATTTT.

This sequence joins TRBV6-6 and TRBJ1-3, with TRBD1 as a possible D gene (6 bases). In germline, CDR1 is MNHNY, CDR2 SVGAGI (reference sequence). CDR3 size: 15 residues. With 1 base removed from V and 3 bases from J, the gap between germline ends came to 10 bases. CDR3 nucleotide sequence: TGTGCCAGCAGTTACTGGGGGCGGAGTGGAAACACCATATATTTT. Translated, it gives CASSYWGRSGNTIYF.

There are a few counts of this clonotype. The chain combines TRBV15 with TRBJ1-1, with a possible D match to TRBD1 (5 bases). V lost 7 bases to trimming and J lost 1 base, with 16 bases between them. Germline V gene sequence: CDR1 LNHNV, CDR2 YYDKDF (reference sequence). This CDR3 comprises 15 residues. CDR3 sequence reads: CATIGGRGSNTEAFF. CDR3 bases: TGTGCCACCATCGGAGGAAGGGGCTCGAACACTGAAGCTTTCTTT.

V is TRBV7-2 and J is TRBJ1-3; D gene unclear. Trimming removed 3 bases at V and 2 bases at J, with 5 bases between. Looked up from germline, CDR1 is SGHTA and CDR2 is FQGNSA. This CDR3 has 13 residues. The CDR3 bases are TGTGCCAGCAGCTTTCAGACTGGAAACACCATATATTTT. Amino acids: CASSFQTGNTIYF.

The chain employs TRBV7-2 and TRBJ2-5; D is possibly TRBD2 (5 bases). V dropped 5 bases and J dropped 5 bases, with 12 bases sitting between them. The CDR3 runs to 13 residues. Germline V gene sequence: CDR1 SGHTA, CDR2 FQGNSA. CDR3 loop: CASSISIAETQYF. The CDR3 DNA reads as TGTGCCAGCAGCATATCGATAGCGGAGACCCAGTACTTC.

V and J are TRBV7-2 and TRBJ1-6; tentatively, D is TRBD1 (6 bases). The ends were cut back, 5 bases at V and 11 bases at J, with 19 bases in the middle. CDR1 and CDR2 (germline): SGHTA, FQGNSA. This CDR3 is built from 15 residues. CDR3 DNA sequence: TGTGCCAGCAGCCCACAGGGCGGCGGGGGTACACCCCTCCACTTT. Its protein product is CASSPQGGGGTPLHF. Full variable domain (missing parts from reference TRBV7-2 and TRBJ1-6): GAGVSQSPSNKVTEKGKDVELRCDPISGHTALYWYRQSLGQGLEFLIYFQGNSAPDKSGLPSDRFSAERTGGSVSTLTIQRTQQEDSAVYLCASSPQGGGGTPLHFGNGTRLTVT.

CDR3: CASSLVLRGGNEQFF. The DNA of the CDR3 is TGTGCCAGCAGCTTAGTTCTTCGGGGTGGCAATGAGCAGTTCTTC. The chain links TRBV7-2 to TRBJ2-1, with D perhaps TRBD2 (5 bases). The CDR3 length is 15 residues. V was trimmed by 1 base and J by 6 bases, leaving 13 bases between them. CDR1 SGHTA and CDR2 FQGNSA come from the germline V gene.

This chain joins TRBV5-8 and TRBJ1-1; tentatively, D is TRBD1 (5 bases). CDR3 size: 14 residues. CDR1 and CDR2 (germline): SGHTS, YDEGEE. Trimming took off 1 base at V and 4 bases at J, with 11 bases between the two ends. CDR3 protein: CASSLLSGVTEAFF. The CDR3 region has the DNA TGTGCCAGCAGCTTGTTGTCGGGGGTCACTGAAGCTTTCTTT.

This clonotype came up a few times. The V and J genes are TRBV5-1 and TRBJ2-5, with 8 bases fitting TRBD1. The CDR3 contains 15 residues. V shed 2 bases, J shed 1 base, and the junction held 4 bases outside the gene matches. CDR1 is SGHRS, CDR2 YFSETQ, per germline. As DNA, the CDR3 is TGCGCCAGCAGCTTAGGACAGGGACTCCAAGAGACCCAGTACTTC. Encoded protein: CASSLGQGLQETQYF.

The sample holds a few counts of this clonotype. The chain recombines TRBV25-1 with TRBJ2-7, with 11 nucleotides matching TRBD2. V was clipped by 7 bases and J by 2 bases; unmatched bases: 1. The germline CDR1 and CDR2 sequences are MGHDK and SYGVNS. The CDR3 runs to 13 residues. CDR3 in DNA: TGTGCCAGCACACTAGCGGGGGCCTACGAGCAGTACTTC. Translating it yields CASTLAGAYEQYF.

This clonotype was seen at least ten times. V and J are TRBV5-6 and TRBJ1-2; TRBD1 matches at 9 bases. With V trimmed by 4 bases and J by 0 bases, 4 bases remained unmatched. This CDR3 spans 15 amino acids. Germline V CDR1 and CDR2: SGHDT, YYEEEE. The CDR3 spells CASSPRTGANYGYTF. In nucleotides, the CDR3 is TGTGCCAGCAGCCCGCGGACAGGGGCTAACTATGGCTACACCTTC.

This clonotype was picked up a small number of times. The chain carries TRBV5-1 and TRBJ2-2; 9 nucleotides agree with TRBD2. The V and J ends lost 5 bases and 6 bases, in that order; junction bases with no gene match: 8. The CDR3 covers 15 residues. Germline V lookup: CDR1 SGHRS, CDR2 YFSETQ. CDR3 protein: CASRPSGGIPGELFF. CDR3 in DNA: TGCGCCAGCAGACCCAGCGGGGGGATCCCCGGGGAGCTGTTTTTT. The entire variable domain, with the rest obtained from reference TRBV5-1 and TRBJ2-2, is as follows: KAGVTQTPRYLIKTRGQQVTLSCSPISGHRSVSWYQQTPGQGLQFLFEYFSETQRNKGNFPGRFSGRQFSNSRSEMNVSTLELGDSALYLCASRPSGGIPGELFFGEGSRLTVL.

The chain joins TRBV12-3 or TRBV12-4 to TRBJ2-1, with D unclear. The V end was cut by 0 bases, the J end by 4 bases, with 7 bases between. The CDR3 has 14 amino acids. CDR3 region: CASSLAPGYNEQFF. DNA for the CDR3: TGTGCCAGCAGTTTAGCGCCCGGTTACAATGAGCAGTTCTTC.